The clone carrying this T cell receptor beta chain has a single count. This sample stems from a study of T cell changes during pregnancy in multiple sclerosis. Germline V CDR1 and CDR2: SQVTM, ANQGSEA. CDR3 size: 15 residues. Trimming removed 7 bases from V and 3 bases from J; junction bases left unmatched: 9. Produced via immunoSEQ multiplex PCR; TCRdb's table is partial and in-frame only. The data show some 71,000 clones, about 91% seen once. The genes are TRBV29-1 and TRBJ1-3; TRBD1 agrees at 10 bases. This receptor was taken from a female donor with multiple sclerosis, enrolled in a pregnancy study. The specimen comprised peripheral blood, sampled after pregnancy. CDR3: CSAGGTGVGGNTIYF. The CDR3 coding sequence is TGCAGCGCCGGGGGGACAGGGGTGGGTGGAAACACCATATATTTT.